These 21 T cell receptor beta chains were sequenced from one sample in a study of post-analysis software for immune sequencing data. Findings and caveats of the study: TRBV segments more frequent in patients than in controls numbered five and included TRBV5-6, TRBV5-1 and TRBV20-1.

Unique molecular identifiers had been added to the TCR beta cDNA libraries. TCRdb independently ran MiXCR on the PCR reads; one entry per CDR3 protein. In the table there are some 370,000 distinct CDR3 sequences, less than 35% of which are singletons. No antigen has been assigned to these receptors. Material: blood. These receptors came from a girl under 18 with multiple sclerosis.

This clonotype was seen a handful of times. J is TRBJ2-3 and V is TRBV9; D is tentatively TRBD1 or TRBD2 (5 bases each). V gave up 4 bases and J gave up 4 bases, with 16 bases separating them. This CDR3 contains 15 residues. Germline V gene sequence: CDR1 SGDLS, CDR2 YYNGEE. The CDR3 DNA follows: TGTGCCAGCAGCCCTCAAGGGGACGAATCAGATACGCAGTATTTT. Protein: CASSPQGDESDTQYF.

Written as DNA, the CDR3 is TGCAGTGCTAGAGGAGCGAGCGGGGGAGAGACCCAGTACTTC. Its protein product is CSARGASGGETQYF. The gene calls are TRBV20-1 and TRBJ2-5, with TRBD2 identical over 8 bases. CDR3 size: 14 residues. CDR1 DFQATT and CDR2 SNEGSKA come from the germline V gene (reference sequence). Trimming took 1 base from V and 4 from J; bases not matched to a gene: 5.

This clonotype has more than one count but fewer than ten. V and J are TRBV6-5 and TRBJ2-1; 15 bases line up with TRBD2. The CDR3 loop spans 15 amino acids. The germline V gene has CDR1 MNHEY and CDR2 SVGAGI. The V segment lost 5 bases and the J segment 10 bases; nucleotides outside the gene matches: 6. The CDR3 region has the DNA TGTGCCAGCAGTAAAGGACTAGCGGGGGGGTTGGAGCAGTTCTTC. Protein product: CASSKGLAGGLEQFF.

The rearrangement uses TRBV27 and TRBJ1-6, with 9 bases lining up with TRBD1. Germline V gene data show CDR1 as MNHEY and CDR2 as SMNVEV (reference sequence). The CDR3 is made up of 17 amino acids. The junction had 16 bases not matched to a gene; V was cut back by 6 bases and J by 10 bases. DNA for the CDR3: TGTGCCAGCAGCCTTATCCGGGGGACAGGGAGGGGCTCACCCCTCCACTTT. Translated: CASSLIRGTGRGSPLHF.

CDR3 region: CASSVHRGDTEAFF. In nucleotides, the CDR3 is TGTGCCAGCAGCGTACACAGGGGGGACACTGAAGCTTTCTTT. The chain couples TRBV9 to TRBJ1-1, with 8 bases identical to TRBD1. Unmatched junction bases numbered 2, after V lost 1 base and J lost 3 bases. The CDR3 consists of 14 residues. Germline CDR1 reads SGDLS; CDR2 reads YYNGEE.

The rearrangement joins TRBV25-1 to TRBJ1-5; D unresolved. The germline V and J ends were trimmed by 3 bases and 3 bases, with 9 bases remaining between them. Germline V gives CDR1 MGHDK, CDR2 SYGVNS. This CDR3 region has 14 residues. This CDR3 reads CASSEYSLNQPQHF. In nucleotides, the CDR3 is TGTGCCAGCAGTGAGTACAGCCTCAATCAGCCCCAGCATTTT.

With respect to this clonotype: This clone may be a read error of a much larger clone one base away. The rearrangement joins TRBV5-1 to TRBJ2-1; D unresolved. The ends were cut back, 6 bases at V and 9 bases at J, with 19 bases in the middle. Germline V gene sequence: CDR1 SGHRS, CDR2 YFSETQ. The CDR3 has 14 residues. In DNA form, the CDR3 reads TGCGCCAGCAACCCGACGAGAGGTTCCCGTGAGCAGTTCTTC. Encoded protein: CASNPTRGSREQFF. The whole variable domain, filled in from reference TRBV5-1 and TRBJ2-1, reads KAGVTQTPRYLIKTRGQQVTLSCSPISGHRSVSWYQQTPGQGLQFLFEYFSETQRNKGNFPGRFSGRQFSNSRSEMNVSTLELGDSALYLCASNPTRGSREQFFGPGTRLTVL.

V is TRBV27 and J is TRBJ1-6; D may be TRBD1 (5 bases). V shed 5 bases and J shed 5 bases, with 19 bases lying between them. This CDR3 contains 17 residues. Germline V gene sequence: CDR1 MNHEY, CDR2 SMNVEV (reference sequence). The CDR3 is CASSPRRAGANNSPLHF. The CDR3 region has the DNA TGTGCCAGCAGTCCCCGACGCGCCGGGGCCAATAATTCACCCCTCCACTTT.

In nucleotides, the CDR3 is TGTGCCAGCAGTTCGGGACTCTCCAAGGAGACCCAGTACTTC. Encoded protein: CASSSGLSKETQYF. The chain links TRBV13 to TRBJ2-5; tentative D call: TRBD2 (6 bases). Deletions cut 6 bases from V and 5 bases from J, with 16 bases between. The CDR3 covers 14 residues. CDR1 PRHDT and CDR2 FYEKMQ come from the germline V gene (reference sequence).

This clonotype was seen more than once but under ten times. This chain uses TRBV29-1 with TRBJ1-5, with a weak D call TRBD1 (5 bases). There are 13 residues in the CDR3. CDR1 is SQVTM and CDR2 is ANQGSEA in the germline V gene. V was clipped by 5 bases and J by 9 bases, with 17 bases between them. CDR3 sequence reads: CSVWDGADTPQHF. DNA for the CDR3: TGCAGCGTTTGGGACGGCGCCGATACGCCCCAGCATTTT. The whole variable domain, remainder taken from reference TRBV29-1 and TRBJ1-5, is SAVISQKPSRDICQRGTSLTIQCQVDSQVTMMFWYRQQPGQSLTLIATANQGSEATYESGFVIDKFPISRPNLTFSTLTVSNMSPEDSSIYLCSVWDGADTPQHFGDGTRLSIL.

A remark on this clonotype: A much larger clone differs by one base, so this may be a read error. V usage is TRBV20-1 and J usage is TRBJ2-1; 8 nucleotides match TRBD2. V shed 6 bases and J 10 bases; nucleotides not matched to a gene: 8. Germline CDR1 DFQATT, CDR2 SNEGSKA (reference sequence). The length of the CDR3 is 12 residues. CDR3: CSAGTSGYEQFF. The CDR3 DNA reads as TGCAGTGCGGGGACTAGTGGCTACGAGCAGTTCTTC.

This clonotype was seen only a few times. In DNA form, the CDR3 reads TGCGCCAGCAGCCAAGGACACCCCTCCTACAATGAGCAGTTCTTC. It encodes CASSQGHPSYNEQFF. This chain links TRBV4-1 with TRBJ2-1; D is undetermined. Germline values: CDR1 MGHRA, CDR2 YSYEKL. Trimming left V 1 base short and J 0 bases short, with 7 bases between. The CDR3 is 15 residues long.

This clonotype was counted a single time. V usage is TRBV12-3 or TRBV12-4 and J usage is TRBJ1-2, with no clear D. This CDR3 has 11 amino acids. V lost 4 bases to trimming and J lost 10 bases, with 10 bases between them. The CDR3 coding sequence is TGTGCCAGCAGTTCGCCAGGATTCTACACCTTC. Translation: CASSSPGFYTF.

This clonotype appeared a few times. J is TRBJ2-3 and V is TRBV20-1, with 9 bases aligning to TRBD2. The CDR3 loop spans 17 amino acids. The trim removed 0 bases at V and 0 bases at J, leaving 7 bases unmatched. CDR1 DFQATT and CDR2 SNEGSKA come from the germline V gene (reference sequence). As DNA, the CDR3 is TGCAGTGCTAGAGATTTACGCGGGGGGGACAGCACAGATACGCAGTATTTT. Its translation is CSARDLRGGDSTDTQYF.

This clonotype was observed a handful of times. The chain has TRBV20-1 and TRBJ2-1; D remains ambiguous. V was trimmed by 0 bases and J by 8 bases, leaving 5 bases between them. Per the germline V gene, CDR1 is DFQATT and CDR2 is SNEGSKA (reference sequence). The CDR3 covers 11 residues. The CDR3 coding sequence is TGCAGTGCTAGAGATCTAGATGAGCAGTTCTTC. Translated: CSARDLDEQFF.

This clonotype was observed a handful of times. Here the CDR3 DNA reads TGTGCCAGCAGTTACAAAGACTATGGCTACACCTTC. Translating it yields CASSYKDYGYTF. The chain has TRBV6-6 and TRBJ1-2; D unresolved. CDR3 size: 12 residues. Germline lookup yields CDR1 MNHNY and CDR2 SVGAGI (reference sequence). V was cut by 2 bases and J by 3 bases, with 4 bases left in between.

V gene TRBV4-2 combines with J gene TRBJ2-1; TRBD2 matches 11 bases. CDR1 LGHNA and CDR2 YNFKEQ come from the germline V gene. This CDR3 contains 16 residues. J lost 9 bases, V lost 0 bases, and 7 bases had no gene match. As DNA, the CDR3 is TGTGCCAGCAGCCAAGAGGTAGCGGGGGGGCTGGGTGAGCAGTTCTTC. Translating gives CASSQEVAGGLGEQFF.

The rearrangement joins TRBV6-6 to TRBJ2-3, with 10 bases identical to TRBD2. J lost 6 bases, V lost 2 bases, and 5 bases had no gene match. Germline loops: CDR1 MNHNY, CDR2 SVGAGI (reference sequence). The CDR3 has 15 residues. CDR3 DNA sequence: TGTGCCAGCAGTTACGAGCGGGGGGGTTCGGATACGCAGTATTTT. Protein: CASSYERGGSDTQYF.

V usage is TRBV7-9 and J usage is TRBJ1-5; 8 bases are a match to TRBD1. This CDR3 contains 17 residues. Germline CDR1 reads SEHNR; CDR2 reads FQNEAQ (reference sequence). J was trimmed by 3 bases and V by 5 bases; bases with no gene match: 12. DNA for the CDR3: TGTGCCAGCAGCATTACGCCAGGGGGCGTTGACAATCAGCCCCAGCATTTT. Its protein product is CASSITPGGVDNQPQHF.

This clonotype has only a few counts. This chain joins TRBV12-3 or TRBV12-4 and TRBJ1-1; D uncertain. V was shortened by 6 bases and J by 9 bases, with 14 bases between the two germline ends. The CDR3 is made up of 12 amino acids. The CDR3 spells CASSPTGPKAFF. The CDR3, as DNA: TGTGCCAGCAGCCCCACCGGCCCGAAAGCTTTCTTT.

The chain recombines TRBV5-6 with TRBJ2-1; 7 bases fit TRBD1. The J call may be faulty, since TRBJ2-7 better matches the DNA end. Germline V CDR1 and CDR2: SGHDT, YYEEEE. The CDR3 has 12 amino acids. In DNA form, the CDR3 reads TGTGCCAGCAGCGCTCCTCGGGACAGGCAGTACTTC. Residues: CASSAPRDRQYF.